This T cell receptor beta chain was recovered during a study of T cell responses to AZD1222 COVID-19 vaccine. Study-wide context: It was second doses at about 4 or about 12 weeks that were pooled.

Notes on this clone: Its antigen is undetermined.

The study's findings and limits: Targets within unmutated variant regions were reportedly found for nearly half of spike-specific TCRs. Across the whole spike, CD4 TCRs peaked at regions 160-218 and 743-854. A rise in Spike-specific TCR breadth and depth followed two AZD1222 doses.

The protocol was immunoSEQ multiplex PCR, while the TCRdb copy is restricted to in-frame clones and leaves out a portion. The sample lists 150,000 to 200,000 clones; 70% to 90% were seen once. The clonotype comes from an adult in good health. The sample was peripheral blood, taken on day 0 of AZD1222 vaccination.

In DNA, the CDR3 is TGTGCCAGCAGTCGGGGGACTAGCGGGAGTGCCGGGGAGCTGTTTTTT. This encodes CASSRGTSGSAGELFF. V gene TRBV27 combines with J gene TRBJ2-2; TRBD2 matches 14 bases. The CDR3 has 16 residues. V lost 5 bases, J lost 6 bases, and 5 bases stayed unmatched. From germline, CDR1 is MNHEY and CDR2 SMNVEV (reference sequence).